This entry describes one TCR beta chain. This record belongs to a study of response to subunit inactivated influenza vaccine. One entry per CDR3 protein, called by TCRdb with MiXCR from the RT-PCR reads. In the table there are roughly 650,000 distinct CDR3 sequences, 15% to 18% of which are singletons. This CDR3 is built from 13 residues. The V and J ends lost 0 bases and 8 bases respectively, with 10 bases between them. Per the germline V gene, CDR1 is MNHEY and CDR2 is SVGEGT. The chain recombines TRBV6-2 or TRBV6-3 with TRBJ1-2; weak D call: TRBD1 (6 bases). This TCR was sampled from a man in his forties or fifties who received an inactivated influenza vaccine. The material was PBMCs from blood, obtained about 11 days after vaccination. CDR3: CASSYSGGLGYTF. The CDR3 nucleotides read TGTGCCAGCAGTTACTCCGGGGGCCTGGGCTACACCTTC.